This TCR beta chain comes out of a study of beta chain features in type 1 diabetes. Isolated RNA was reverse transcribed in full, so expressed TCRB transcripts were sequenced. The protocol was immunoSEQ multiplex PCR, while the TCRdb copy is restricted to in-frame clones and leaves out a portion. This sample has approximately 730,000 clones, with under 15% found just once. There are a few counts of this clone. Its antigen is still unknown. The germline V gene encodes CDR1 GTSNPN and CDR2 SVGIG (reference sequence). Trimming removed 0 bases at V and 3 bases at J, with 14 bases between. CDR3 length equals 15 residues. Study-wide points: Across all four CD4+ subsets, people with type 1 diabetes showed modestly shorter TCRB CDR3s.

Material: naive CD4+ T cells from blood. This sequence joins TRBV30 and TRBJ1-2, with D maybe TRBD1 (6 bases). This TCR came from a young man with type 1 diabetes. The CDR3 protein is CAWSVRIAGDYGYTF. DNA of the CDR3: TGTGCCTGGAGTGTACGTATTGCAGGGGACTATGGCTACACCTTC.